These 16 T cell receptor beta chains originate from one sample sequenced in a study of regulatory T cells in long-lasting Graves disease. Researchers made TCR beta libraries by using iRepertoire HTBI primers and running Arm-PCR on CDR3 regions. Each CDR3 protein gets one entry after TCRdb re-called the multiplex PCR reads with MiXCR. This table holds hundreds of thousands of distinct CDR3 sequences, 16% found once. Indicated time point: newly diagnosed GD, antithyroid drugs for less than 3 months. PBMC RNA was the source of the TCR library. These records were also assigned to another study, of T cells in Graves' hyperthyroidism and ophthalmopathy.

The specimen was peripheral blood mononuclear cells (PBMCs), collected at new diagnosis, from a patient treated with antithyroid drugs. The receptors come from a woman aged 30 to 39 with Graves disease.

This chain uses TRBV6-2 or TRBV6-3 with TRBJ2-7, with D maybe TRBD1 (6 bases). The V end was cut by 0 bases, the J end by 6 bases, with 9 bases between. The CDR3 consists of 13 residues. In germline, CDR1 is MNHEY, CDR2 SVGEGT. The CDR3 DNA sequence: TGTGCCAGCAGTTACTCGGGGACACCCGAGCAGTACTTC. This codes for CASSYSGTPEQYF.

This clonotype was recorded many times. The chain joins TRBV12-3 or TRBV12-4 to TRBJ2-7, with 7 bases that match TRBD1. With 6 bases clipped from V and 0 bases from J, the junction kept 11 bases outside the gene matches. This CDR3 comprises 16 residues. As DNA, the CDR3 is TGTGCCAGCAGCCAAAACCGGGACAGTAACTCCTACGAGCAGTACTTC. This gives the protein CASSQNRDSNSYEQYF.

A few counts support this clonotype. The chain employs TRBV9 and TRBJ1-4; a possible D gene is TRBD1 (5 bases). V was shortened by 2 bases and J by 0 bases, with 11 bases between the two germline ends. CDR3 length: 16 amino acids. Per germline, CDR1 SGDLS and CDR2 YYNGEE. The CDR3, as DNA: TGTGCCAGCAGCGTCCTACCGGGGCCAACTAATGAAAAACTGTTTTTT. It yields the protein CASSVLPGPTNEKLFF.

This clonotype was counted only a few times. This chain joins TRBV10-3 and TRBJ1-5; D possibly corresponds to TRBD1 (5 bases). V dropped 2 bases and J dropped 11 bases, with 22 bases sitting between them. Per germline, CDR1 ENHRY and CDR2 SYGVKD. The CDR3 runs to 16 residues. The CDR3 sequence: CAISEDYVGVDRAQHF. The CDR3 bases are TGTGCCATCAGTGAGGATTATGTGGGGGTTGATAGGGCCCAGCATTTT.

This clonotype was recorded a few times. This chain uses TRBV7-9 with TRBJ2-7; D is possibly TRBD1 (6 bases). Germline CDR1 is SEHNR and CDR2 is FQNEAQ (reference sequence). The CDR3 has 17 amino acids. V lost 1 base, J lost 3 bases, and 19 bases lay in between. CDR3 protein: CASSLGGVGTTNYEQYF. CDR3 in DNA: TGTGCCAGCAGCTTAGGAGGGGTCGGGACAACGAACTACGAGCAGTACTTC. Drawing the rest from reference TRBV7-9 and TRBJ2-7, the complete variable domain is DTGVSQNPRHKITKRGQNVTFRCDPISEHNRLYWYRQTLGQGPEFLTYFQNEAQLEKSRLLSDRFSAERPKGSFSTLEIQRTEQGDSAMYLCASSLGGVGTTNYEQYFGPGTRLTVT.

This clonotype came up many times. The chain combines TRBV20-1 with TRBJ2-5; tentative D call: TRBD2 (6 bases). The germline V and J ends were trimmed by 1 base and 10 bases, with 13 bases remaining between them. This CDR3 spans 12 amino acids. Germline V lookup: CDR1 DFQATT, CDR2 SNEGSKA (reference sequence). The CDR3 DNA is TGCAGTGCTAGAGGGAGGGGATGGGACCAGTACTTC. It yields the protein CSARGRGWDQYF.

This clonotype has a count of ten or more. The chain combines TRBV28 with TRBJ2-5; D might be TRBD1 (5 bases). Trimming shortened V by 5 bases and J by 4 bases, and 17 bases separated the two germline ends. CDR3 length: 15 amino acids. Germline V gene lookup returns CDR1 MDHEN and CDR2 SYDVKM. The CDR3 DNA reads TGTGCCAGCAGTATTCCTTCAGGGTTGGTAGAGACCCAGTACTTC. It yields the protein CASSIPSGLVETQYF.

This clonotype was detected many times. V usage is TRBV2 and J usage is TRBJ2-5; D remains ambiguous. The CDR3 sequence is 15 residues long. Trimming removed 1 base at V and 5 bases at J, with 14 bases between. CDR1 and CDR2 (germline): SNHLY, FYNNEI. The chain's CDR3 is CASSEVHYSPETQYF. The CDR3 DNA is TGTGCCAGCAGTGAAGTCCACTACTCTCCGGAGACCCAGTACTTC.

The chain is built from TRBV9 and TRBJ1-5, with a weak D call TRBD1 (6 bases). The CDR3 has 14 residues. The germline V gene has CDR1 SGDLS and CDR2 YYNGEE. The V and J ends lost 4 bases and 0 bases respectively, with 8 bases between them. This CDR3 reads CASSRTVSNQPQHF. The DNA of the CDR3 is TGTGCCAGCAGCCGGACAGTTAGCAATCAGCCCCAGCATTTT.

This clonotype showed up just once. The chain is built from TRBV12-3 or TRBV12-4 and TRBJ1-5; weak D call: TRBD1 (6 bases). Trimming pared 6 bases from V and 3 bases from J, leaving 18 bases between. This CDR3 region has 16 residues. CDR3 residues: CASRALDRRNNQPQHF. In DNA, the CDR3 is TGTGCCAGCAGGGCTCTCGACAGGCGCAACAATCAGCCCCAGCATTTT.

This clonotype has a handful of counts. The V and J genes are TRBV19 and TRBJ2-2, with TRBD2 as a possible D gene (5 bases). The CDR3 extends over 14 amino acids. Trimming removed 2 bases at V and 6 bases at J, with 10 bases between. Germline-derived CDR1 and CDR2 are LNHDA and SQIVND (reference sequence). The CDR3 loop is CASSIPIASGELFF. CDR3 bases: TGTGCCAGTAGTATACCAATAGCGTCCGGGGAGCTGTTTTTT.

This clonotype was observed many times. The CDR3 reads CASSLLADGYNEQFF. Written as DNA, the CDR3 is TGTGCCAGCAGCTTACTCGCGGATGGTTACAATGAGCAGTTCTTC. This chain links TRBV7-6 with TRBJ2-1; D gene ambiguous. Germline V gives CDR1 SGHVS, CDR2 FNYEAQ. Between the trimmed V and J ends, which lost 2 bases and 4 bases, there was a span of 12 bases. This CDR3 has 15 residues.

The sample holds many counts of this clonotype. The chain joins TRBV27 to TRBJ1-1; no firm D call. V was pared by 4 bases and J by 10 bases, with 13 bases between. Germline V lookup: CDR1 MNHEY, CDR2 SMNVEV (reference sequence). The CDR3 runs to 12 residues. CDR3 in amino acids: CASSSPTHRAFF. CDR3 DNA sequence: TGTGCCAGCAGTTCACCAACCCACCGAGCTTTCTTT.

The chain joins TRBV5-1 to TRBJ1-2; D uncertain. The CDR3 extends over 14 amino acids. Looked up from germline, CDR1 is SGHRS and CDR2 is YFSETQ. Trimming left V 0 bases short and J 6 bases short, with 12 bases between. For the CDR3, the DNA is TGCGCCAGCAGCTTGGGGGCGGGGTCCGATGGCTACACCTTC. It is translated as CASSLGAGSDGYTF.

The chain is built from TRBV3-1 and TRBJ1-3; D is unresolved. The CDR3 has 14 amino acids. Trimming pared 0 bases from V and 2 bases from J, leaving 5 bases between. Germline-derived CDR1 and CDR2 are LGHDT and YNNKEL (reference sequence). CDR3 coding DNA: TGTGCCAGCAGCCAAGAGGCAGCTGGAAACACCATATATTTT. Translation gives CASSQEAAGNTIYF.

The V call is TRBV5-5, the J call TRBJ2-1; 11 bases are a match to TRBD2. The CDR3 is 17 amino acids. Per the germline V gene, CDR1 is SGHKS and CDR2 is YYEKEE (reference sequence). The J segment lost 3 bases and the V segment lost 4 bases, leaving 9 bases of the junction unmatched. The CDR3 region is CASSNRLAGLYYNEQFF. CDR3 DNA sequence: TGTGCCAGCAGCAATAGACTAGCGGGGTTGTACTACAATGAGCAGTTCTTC.